Following are 21 T cell receptor beta chains from one sample sequenced in a study of blood T cell repertoires in COVID-19. The repertoire was sequenced with immunoSEQ multiplex PCR; TCRdb's copy has only in-frame clones and lacks some. The data contain about 430,000 clones, nearly 90% of them singletons. The sequenced material came from PBMCs or T cells enriched from blood (not recorded which). The receptor source for this set is a woman under 30 who had been exposed to COVID-19.

The chain recombines TRBV15 with TRBJ1-1, with D possibly matching TRBD1 (5 bases). This CDR3 spans 15 amino acids. The germline CDR1 and CDR2 sequences are LNHNV and YYDKDF (reference sequence). Trimming removed 5 bases at V and 1 base at J, with 14 bases between. CDR3 sequence reads: CATSSYRGRNTEAFF. The CDR3 DNA sequence: TGTGCCACCAGCTCATATCGGGGGAGGAACACTGAAGCTTTCTTT.

This sequence joins TRBV21-1 and TRBJ2-5; the D call of TRBD1 is as the table states it, not checked on the DNA. TRBV21-1 is classified as a pseudogene. This CDR3 has 17 amino acids. The CDR3 here is CASSKGQGKKGEETQYF. The CDR3 nucleotides are TGTGCCAGCAGCAAAGGACAGGGAAAAAAGGGGGAAGAGACCCAGTACTTC.

The chain carries TRBV19 and TRBJ2-3; 11 bases agree with TRBD2. Germline V gene lookup returns CDR1 LNHDA and CDR2 SQIVND (reference sequence). The CDR3 covers 18 residues. After removal of 1 base from V and 0 bases from J, the junction contained 6 bases not matched to a gene. CDR3 protein: CASSIAPLAGGSTDTQYF. The CDR3 DNA follows: TGTGCCAGTAGTATAGCCCCCCTAGCGGGAGGAAGCACAGATACGCAGTATTTT.

This clone was found a few times. Here the CDR3 DNA reads TGTGCCAGCAGTGATACAAGGAACACTGAAGCTTTCTTT. As protein: CASSDTRNTEAFF. The rearrangement joins TRBV2 to TRBJ1-1; D is unresolved. The germline gives CDR1 SNHLY, CDR2 FYNNEI. Trimming shortened V by 3 bases and J by 1 base, and 6 bases separated the two germline ends. CDR3 length: 13 amino acids.

The chain couples TRBV10-3 to TRBJ1-2, with 9 nucleotides matching TRBD1. Germline V CDR1 and CDR2: ENHRY, SYGVKD. This CDR3 is built from 16 residues. Trimming took 7 bases from V and 5 from J; bases not matched to a gene: 14. The chain's CDR3 is CAIKVVDRGFSYGYTF. The CDR3 DNA reads as TGTGCCATCAAGGTCGTCGACAGGGGGTTTAGTTATGGCTACACCTTC.

As for this clone: This sample includes further DNA sequences coding for the same CDR3. The chain recombines TRBV19 with TRBJ2-5; no clear D. Per the germline V gene, CDR1 is LNHDA and CDR2 is SQIVND (reference sequence). The V gene lost 1 base and the J gene lost 1 base, with 7 bases spanning the gap. This CDR3 has 14 amino acids. Written as DNA, the CDR3 is TGTGCCAGTAGTATAGTTAGAAGCCAAGAGACCCAGTACTTC. It is translated as CASSIVRSQETQYF.

The chain couples TRBV6-6 to TRBJ1-2, with a tentative D call TRBD1 (5 bases). The CDR3 contains 15 residues. Germline V gene lookup returns CDR1 MNHNY and CDR2 SVGAGI (reference sequence). V lost 0 bases and J 7 bases, leaving 15 bases between the germline ends. In nucleotides, the CDR3 is TGTGCCAGCAGTTACTCTAGCGGCAGGGATAGTGGCTACACCTTC. This encodes CASSYSSGRDSGYTF.

The V and J genes are TRBV6-5 and TRBJ1-4; the match to TRBD1 covers 10 bases. The CDR3 totals 14 residues. Trimming took 10 bases from V and 8 from J; bases not matched to a gene: 10. Germline CDR1 reads MNHEY; CDR2 reads SVGAGI. The DNA of the CDR3 is TGTGCCACCAGCCCGGGACAGGGGTACGAAAAACTGTTTTTT. This translates into CATSPGQGYEKLFF.

The rearrangement uses TRBV4-1 and TRBJ2-3; D ambiguous. The CDR3 runs to 14 residues. V lost 2 bases to trimming and J lost 0 bases, with 6 bases between them. The germline V gene encodes CDR1 MGHRA and CDR2 YSYEKL. The DNA of the CDR3 is TGCGCCAGCAGCCAAATTCTGAGCACAGATACGCAGTATTTT. Protein sequence: CASSQILSTDTQYF.

The chain is built from TRBV6-5 and TRBJ2-7, with 7 bases lining up with TRBD2. Germline assignment: CDR1 MNHEY and CDR2 SVGAGI. The CDR3 extends over 15 amino acids. The junction had 8 bases not matched to a gene; V was cut back by 0 bases and J by 6 bases. The CDR3 sequence: CASSYSAGASGEQYF. CDR3 nucleotides: TGTGCCAGCAGTTACTCTGCGGGAGCAAGCGGCGAGCAGTACTTC.

The chain carries TRBV10-3 and TRBJ1-2, with 9 bases aligning to TRBD1. The V and J ends lost 6 bases and 8 bases, in that order; junction bases with no gene match: 4. This CDR3 is built from 12 residues. Germline-derived CDR1 and CDR2 are ENHRY and SYGVKD. CDR3 bases: TGTGCCATCAGCGACAGGGGGGAGGGCTACACCTTC. It translates to CAISDRGEGYTF.

This chain connects TRBV29-1 to TRBJ2-2; D is perhaps TRBD2 (5 bases). Trimming shortened V by 3 bases and J by 1 base, and 6 bases separated the two germline ends. The germline V gene encodes CDR1 SQVTM and CDR2 ANQGSEA. CDR3 length: 13 residues. The CDR3 loop reads CSVDAGNTGELFF. CDR3 bases: TGCAGCGTTGATGCGGGGAACACCGGGGAGCTGTTTTTT.

The V call is TRBV5-1, the J call TRBJ2-3, with D maybe TRBD2 (5 bases). Germline V gene lookup returns CDR1 SGHRS and CDR2 YFSETQ. This CDR3 is 13 amino acids long. The ends were cut back, 2 bases at V and 4 bases at J, with 8 bases in the middle. The CDR3 loop is CASSFSESDTQYF. The CDR3 coding sequence is TGCGCCAGCAGCTTTAGCGAGTCAGATACGCAGTATTTT.

This clone was seen only once. V gene TRBV28 combines with J gene TRBJ2-1; 14 bases align to TRBD2. The CDR3 totals 16 residues. CDR1 MDHEN and CDR2 SYDVKM come from the germline V gene. V lost 2 bases to trimming and J lost 8 bases; unmatched junction nucleotides: 5. CDR3 nucleotides: TGTGCCAGCAGTTTAGGGACTAGCGGGAGTTTGGATGAGCAGTTCTTC. Translation gives CASSLGTSGSLDEQFF.

The chain recombines TRBV4-1 with TRBJ2-7; D gene unclear. The V end was cut by 0 bases, the J end by 1 base, with 10 bases between. The CDR3 totals 15 residues. From germline, CDR1 is MGHRA and CDR2 YSYEKL. The CDR3 DNA follows: TGCGCCAGCAGCCAAGAAGGTGGAGCTTCCTACGAGCAGTACTTC. It codes for CASSQEGGASYEQYF.

The rearrangement links TRBV7-9 to TRBJ2-7, with TRBD1 as a possible D gene (5 bases). There are 14 residues in the CDR3. The V gene lost 4 bases and the J gene lost 7 bases, with 17 bases spanning the gap. CDR1 and CDR2 from the germline V gene are SEHNR and FQNEAQ (reference sequence). CDR3 protein: CASSSETEFLEQYF. CDR3 DNA sequence: TGTGCCAGCAGCTCCGAGACAGAGTTTTTGGAGCAGTACTTC.

This clone was counted between two and nine times. The chain employs TRBV15 and TRBJ2-7; possible D gene TRBD1, 6 bases. The V end was cut by 0 bases, the J end by 5 bases, with 8 bases between. Per germline, CDR1 LNHNV and CDR2 YYDKDF (reference sequence). The CDR3 loop spans 13 amino acids. The CDR3 loop reads CATSRDRGHEQYF. The CDR3 bases are TGTGCCACCAGCAGAGACAGGGGTCACGAGCAGTACTTC.

The J gene is TRBJ2-5, the V gene TRBV3-1 (or the pseudogene TRBV3-2); 11 positions agree with TRBD2. J was trimmed by 1 base and V by 4 bases; bases with no gene match: 2. The CDR3 runs to 15 residues. Germline-derived CDR1 and CDR2 are LGHDT and YNNKEL (reference sequence). CDR3 nucleotides: TGTGCCAGCAGCCCGGGACTAGCGGCCCAAGAGACCCAGTACTTC. Residues: CASSPGLAAQETQYF.

This clone came up once. The chain has TRBV27 and TRBJ2-7; 8 positions agree with TRBD1. The CDR3 contains 15 residues. Germline values: CDR1 MNHEY, CDR2 SMNVEV (reference sequence). After removal of 6 bases from V and 2 bases from J, the junction contained 9 bases not matched to a gene. The CDR3 DNA reads TGTGCCAGCAGGCTGGGCGGACAGGGCCCCTACGAGCAGTACTTC. Translating gives CASRLGGQGPYEQYF.

This chain connects TRBV6-1 to TRBJ2-3; 8 bases align to TRBD2. Germline V gene sequence: CDR1 MNHNS, CDR2 SASEGT. The junction had 7 bases not matched to a gene; V was cut back by 2 bases and J by 0 bases. The CDR3 is 17 amino acids. CDR3 in DNA: TGTGCCAGCAGTGAAATGAGACTAGCGTATAGCACAGATACGCAGTATTTT. This translates into CASSEMRLAYSTDTQYF.

The table lists this clone with a count of one. The chain is built from TRBV2 and TRBJ2-3; 7 positions match TRBD1. V shed 5 bases, J shed 2 bases, and the junction held 13 bases outside the gene matches. This CDR3 is 17 amino acids long. Germline assignment: CDR1 SNHLY and CDR2 FYNNEI. The CDR3 reads CASSTTTRQGYTDTQYF. CDR3 bases: TGTGCCAGCAGTACGACAACTCGACAGGGATACACAGATACGCAGTATTTT.